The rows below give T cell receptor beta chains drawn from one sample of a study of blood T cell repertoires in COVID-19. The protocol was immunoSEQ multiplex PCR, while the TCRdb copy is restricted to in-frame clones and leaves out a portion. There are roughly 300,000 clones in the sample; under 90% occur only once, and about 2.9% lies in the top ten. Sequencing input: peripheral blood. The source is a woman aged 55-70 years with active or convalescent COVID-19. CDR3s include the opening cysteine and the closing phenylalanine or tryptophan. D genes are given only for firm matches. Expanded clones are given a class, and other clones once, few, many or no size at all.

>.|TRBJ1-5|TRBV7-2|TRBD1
CASSFGTGATNQPQHF
TGTGCCAGCAGCTTTGGTACAGGGGCCACTAATCAGCCCCAGCATTTT
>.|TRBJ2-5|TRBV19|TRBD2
CASSIGAGGETQYF
TGTGCCAGTAGTATCGGGGCGGGGGGAGAGACCCAGTACTTC
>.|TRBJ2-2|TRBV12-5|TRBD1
CASGSSGTGVVGELFF
TGTGCTAGTGGTTCGTCCGGGACAGGGGTCGTCGGGGAGCTGTTTTTT
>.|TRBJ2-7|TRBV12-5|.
CASGLTQGYVREQYF
TGTGCTAGTGGTTTGACCCAGGGCTATGTTCGGGAGCAGTACTTC
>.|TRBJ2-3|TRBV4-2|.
CASSQGGGTDTQYF
TGTGCCAGCAGCCAAGGGGGGGGCACAGATACGCAGTATTTT
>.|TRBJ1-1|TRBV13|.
CASSPGGEGHMNTEAFF
TGTGCCAGCAGCCCCGGGGGGGAGGGCCACATGAACACTGAAGCTTTCTTT
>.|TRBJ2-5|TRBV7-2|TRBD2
CASSFLASGATQYF
TGTGCCAGCAGCTTTTTGGCTAGCGGGGCGACCCAGTACTTC
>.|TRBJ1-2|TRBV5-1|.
CASSLGGGANYGYTF
TGCGCCAGCAGCTTGGGCGGCGGAGCTAACTATGGCTACACCTTC
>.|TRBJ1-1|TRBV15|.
CATSRDPGVTEAFF
TGTGCCACCAGCAGAGACCCAGGGGTCACTGAAGCTTTCTTT
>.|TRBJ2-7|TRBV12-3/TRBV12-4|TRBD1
CAIRTGGAYEQYF
TGTGCCATTAGGACAGGGGGGGCCTACGAGCAGTACTTC
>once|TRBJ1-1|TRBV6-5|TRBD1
CASLKQGAYTEAFF
TGTGCCAGCTTAAAACAGGGGGCGTACACTGAAGCTTTCTTT
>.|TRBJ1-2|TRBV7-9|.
CASSLDYRARYTF
TGTGCCAGCAGCTTAGATTACAGGGCTCGCTACACCTTC
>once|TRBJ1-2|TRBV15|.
CATSRGWGADNYGYTF
TGTGCCACCAGCAGAGGGTGGGGAGCCGATAACTATGGCTACACCTTC
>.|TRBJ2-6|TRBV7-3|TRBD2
CASSPLGLAGSISGANVLTF
TGTGCCAGCAGCCCCCTAGGACTAGCGGGGTCAATCTCTGGGGCCAACGTCCTGACTTTC
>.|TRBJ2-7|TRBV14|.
CASSQLGRGELYEQYF
TGTGCCAGCAGCCAACTCGGCAGGGGGGAACTCTACGAGCAGTACTTC
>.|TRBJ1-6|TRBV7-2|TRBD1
CASNPGQPNSPLHF
TGTGCCAGCAATCCGGGACAGCCTAATTCACCCCTCCACTTT
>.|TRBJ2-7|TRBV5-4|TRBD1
CASSFVGQGYEQYF
TGTGCCAGCAGCTTTGTGGGACAGGGCTACGAGCAGTACTTC
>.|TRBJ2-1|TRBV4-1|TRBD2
CASSHFPLAGGQSEQFF
TGCGCCAGCAGCCACTTCCCACTAGCGGGGGGGCAGAGTGAGCAGTTCTTC
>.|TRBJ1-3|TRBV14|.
CASSQVGGSSGNTIYF
TGTGCCAGCAGCCAAGTGGGAGGAAGCTCTGGAAACACCATATATTTT
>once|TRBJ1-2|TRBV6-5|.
CASSGGIQGGYTF
TGTGCCAGCAGCGGGGGGATTCAAGGTGGCTACACCTTC
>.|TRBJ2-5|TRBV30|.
CAWSVIPSQETQYF
TGTGCCTGGAGTGTTATTCCCAGCCAAGAGACCCAGTACTTC
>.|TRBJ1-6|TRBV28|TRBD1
CASNIRDSNSPLHF
TGTGCCAGCAACATCCGGGACAGCAATTCACCCCTCCACTTT
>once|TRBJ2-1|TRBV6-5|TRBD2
CASSSGGGNNNEQFF
TGTGCCAGCAGTAGCGGGGGGGGAAACAACAATGAGCAGTTCTTC
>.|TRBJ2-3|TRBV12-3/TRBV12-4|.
CASSRGTDTQYF
TGTGCCAGCAGCCGCGGCACAGATACGCAGTATTTT
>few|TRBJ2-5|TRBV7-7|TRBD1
CASSRTGLSETQYF
TGTGCTAGCAGCCGGACAGGGCTCTCTGAGACCCAGTACTTC
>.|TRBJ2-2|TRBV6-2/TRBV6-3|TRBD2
CASSSWDYQFTGELFF
TGTGCCAGCAGTTCCTGGGACTACCAGTTCACCGGGGAGCTGTTTTTT
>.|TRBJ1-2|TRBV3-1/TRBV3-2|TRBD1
CASSQHRSGTGHGYTF
TGTGCCAGCAGCCAACACCGAAGCGGGACAGGGCATGGCTACACCTTC
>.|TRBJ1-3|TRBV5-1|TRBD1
CASSATGGGNTIYF
TGCGCCAGCAGCGCGACAGGGGGTGGAAACACCATATATTTT
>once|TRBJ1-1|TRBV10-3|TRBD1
CAIATLQGMNTEAFF
TGTGCCATCGCAACTTTACAGGGGATGAACACTGAAGCTTTCTTT
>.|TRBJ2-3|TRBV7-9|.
CASIQGGPFTDTQYF
TGTGCCAGCATCCAGGGGGGACCCTTCACAGATACGCAGTATTTT
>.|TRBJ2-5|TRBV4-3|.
CASSQGVHETQYF
TGCGCCAGCAGCCAAGGCGTTCACGAGACCCAGTACTTC
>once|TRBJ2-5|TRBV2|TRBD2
CASSEGSGGPWYQETQYF
TGTGCCAGCAGTGAAGGAAGCGGGGGCCCTTGGTACCAAGAGACCCAGTACTTC
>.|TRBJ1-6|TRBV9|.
CASTFQQGGSPLHF
TGTGCCAGCACCTTTCAGCAGGGCGGCTCACCCCTCCACTTT
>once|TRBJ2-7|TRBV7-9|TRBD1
CASSTPGQGTGEQYF
TGTGCCAGCAGCACTCCGGGACAGGGAACGGGGGAGCAGTACTTC
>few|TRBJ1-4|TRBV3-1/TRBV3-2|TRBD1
CASSDRGRGTNEKLFF
TGTGCCAGCAGCGACAGGGGGCGTGGGACTAATGAAAAACTGTTTTTT
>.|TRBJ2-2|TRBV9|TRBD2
CPTSLAGGQGGELFF
TGTCCCACCAGCCTAGCGGGGGGGCAGGGCGGGGAGCTGTTTTTT
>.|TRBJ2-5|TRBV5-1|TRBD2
CASSFSGTSKETQYF
TGCGCCAGCAGCTTTAGCGGGACTAGTAAAGAGACCCAGTACTTC
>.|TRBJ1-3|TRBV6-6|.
CASSRLRDKVTSSGNTIYF
TGTGCCAGCAGTCGACTCCGGGACAAGGTCACGAGCTCTGGAAACACCATATATTTT
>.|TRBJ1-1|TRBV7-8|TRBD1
CASSQTSWTGQTTEAFF
TGTGCCAGCAGCCAAACCAGCTGGACAGGGCAGACGACTGAAGCTTTCTTT
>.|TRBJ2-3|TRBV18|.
CASSPVGSDTQYF
TGTGCCAGCTCCCCCGTCGGGTCAGATACGCAGTATTTT
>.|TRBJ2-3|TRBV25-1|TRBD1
CASRGDRVRVDTQYF
TGTGCCAGCAGGGGGGACAGGGTACGTGTAGATACGCAGTATTTT
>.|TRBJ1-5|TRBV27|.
CASSFDRNQPQHF
TGTGCCAGCAGTTTCGACAGGAATCAGCCCCAGCATTTT
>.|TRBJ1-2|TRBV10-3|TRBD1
CAISAPDRGNGYTF
TGTGCCATCAGTGCCCCGGACAGGGGGAATGGCTACACCTTC
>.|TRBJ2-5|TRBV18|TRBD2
CASSPPGLAGSQETQYF
TGTGCCAGCTCACCACCGGGACTAGCGGGGAGTCAAGAGACCCAGTACTTC